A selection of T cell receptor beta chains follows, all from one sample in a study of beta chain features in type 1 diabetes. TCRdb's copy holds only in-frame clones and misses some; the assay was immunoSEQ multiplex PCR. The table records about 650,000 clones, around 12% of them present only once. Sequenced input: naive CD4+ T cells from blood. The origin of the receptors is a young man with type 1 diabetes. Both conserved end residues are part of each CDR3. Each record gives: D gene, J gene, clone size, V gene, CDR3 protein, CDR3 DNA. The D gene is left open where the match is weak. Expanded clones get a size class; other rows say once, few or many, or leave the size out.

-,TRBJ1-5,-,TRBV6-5,CASSTQMRQPQHF,TGTGCCAGCAGTACACAGATGAGGCAGCCCCAGCATTTT
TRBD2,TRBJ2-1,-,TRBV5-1,CASSRTSGGPAYNEQFF,TGCGCCAGCAGCAGGACTAGCGGGGGGCCCGCCTACAATGAGCAGTTCTTC
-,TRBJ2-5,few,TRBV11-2,CASSFDLTAWETQYF,TGTGCCAGCAGCTTTGATCTAACAGCGTGGGAGACCCAGTACTTC
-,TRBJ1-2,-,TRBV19,CASSPRDGNGYTF,TGTGCCAGTAGTCCTCGGGACGGGAATGGCTACACCTTC
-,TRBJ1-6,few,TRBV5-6,CASSLSNSPLHF,TGTGCCAGCAGCTTGTCTAATTCACCCCTCCACTTT
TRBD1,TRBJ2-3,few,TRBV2,CASSEPQGADTQYF,TGTGCCAGCAGTGAACCACAGGGGGCGGATACGCAGTATTTT
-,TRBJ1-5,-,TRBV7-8,CASSLLLDGGNQPQHF,TGTGCCAGCAGCTTACTTTTAGACGGAGGCAATCAGCCCCAGCATTTT
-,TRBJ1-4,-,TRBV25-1,CASSVVRTTNEKLFF,TGTGCCAGCAGTGTAGTAAGGACAACTAATGAAAAACTGTTTTTT
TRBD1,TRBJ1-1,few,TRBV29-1,CSVGVTGDTEAFF,TGCAGCGTTGGGGTTACAGGGGATACTGAAGCTTTCTTT
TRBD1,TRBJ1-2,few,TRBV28,CASSSPQGAIYGYTF,TGTGCCAGCAGTTCACCACAGGGGGCTATTTATGGCTACACCTTC
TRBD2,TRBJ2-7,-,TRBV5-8,CASSWSGGGGAYEQYF,TGTGCCAGCAGCTGGTCGGGCGGCGGGGGGGCCTACGAGCAGTACTTC
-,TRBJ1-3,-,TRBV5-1,CASSFQLGDPRAGNTIYF,TGCGCCAGCAGCTTCCAACTGGGGGACCCAAGGGCTGGAAACACCATATATTTT
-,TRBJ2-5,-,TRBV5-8,CASSFLETQYF,TGTGCCAGCAGCTTTCTGGAGACCCAGTACTTC